What follows are 20 T cell receptor beta chains derived from one specimen sequenced in a study of monozygotic twins with inflammatory bowel disease. TCRdb reprocessed the 5' RACE reads and stores each CDR3 protein as one record, lacking DNA. In all, the sample yields just over 300,000 distinct CDR3 sequences. Material: blood. The receptors were gathered from a human donor with ulcerative colitis or Crohn's disease, or a healthy co-twin of an affected twin (not recorded which).

The V gene is TRBV20-1, the J gene TRBJ2-3; the TCRdb call, TRBD2, lacks DNA for checking. CDR1 and CDR2 (germline): DFQATT, SNEGSKA (reference sequence). This CDR3 is 16 amino acids long. CDR3: CSARDPSGGVSDTQYF.

V and J are TRBV7-9 and TRBJ2-5. Per germline, CDR1 SEHNR and CDR2 FQNEAQ (reference sequence). The CDR3 is 13 residues long. The CDR3 is CASSLRSLETQYF.

The rearrangement links TRBV2 to TRBJ1-4; TCRdb proposes TRBD1, but this gene call is untestable without DNA. There are 14 residues in the CDR3. Per germline, CDR1 SNHLY and CDR2 FYNNEI. The CDR3 region is CAIAPRGASEKLFF.

This chain uses TRBV28 with TRBJ1-1. The CDR3 length is 14 residues. The germline gives CDR1 MDHEN, CDR2 SYDVKM. The CDR3 region is CASSLWPRNTEAFF.

The V and J genes are TRBV12-3 or TRBV12-4 and TRBJ2-4; TCRdb's D gene call, TRBD2, goes unchecked for lack of DNA. The CDR3 is 14 residues long. The CDR3 reads CASSILRDLNIQYF.

The chain uses TRBV15 and TRBJ1-6; the TRBD1 assignment by TCRdb is unverifiable without DNA. This CDR3 contains 20 residues. Germline-derived CDR1 and CDR2 are LNHNV and YYDKDF (reference sequence). The CDR3 protein is CATSRDPTLDDVWFNSPLHF.

The V and J genes are TRBV5-1 and TRBJ2-7; with no DNA, the TCRdb D assignment of TRBD1 cannot be verified. The CDR3 extends over 13 amino acids. Germline-derived CDR1 and CDR2 are SGHRS and YFSETQ. The CDR3 is CASSLPGDYEQYF.

This rearrangement joins TRBV20-1 to TRBJ2-1. In germline, CDR1 is DFQATT, CDR2 SNEGSKA (reference sequence). The CDR3 is 13 residues long. CDR3 sequence reads: CSARVSGVFEQFF.

J is TRBJ2-7 and V is TRBV28. The CDR3 covers 12 residues. CDR1 and CDR2 (germline): MDHEN, SYDVKM. CDR3 region: CASGTNIYEQYF.

The chain uses TRBV27 and TRBJ1-1; lacking DNA, the TRBD1 call made by TCRdb goes unchecked. CDR3 length: 13 residues. Per the germline V gene, CDR1 is MNHEY and CDR2 is SMNVEV (reference sequence). The CDR3 protein is CASSLRSGFQAFF.

The rearrangement links TRBV18 to TRBJ2-2; TCRdb names TRBD2, which stays unverified in the absence of DNA. Germline loops: CDR1 KGHSH, CDR2 LQKENI. The CDR3 runs 16 residues. CDR3 in amino acids: CASSPPSSGRAGELFF.

The V gene is TRBV24-1, the J gene TRBJ2-7; TCRdb calls TRBD2, which cannot be checked without DNA. The CDR3 sequence is 16 residues long. From germline, CDR1 is KGHDR and CDR2 SFDVKD. CDR3 region: CATSDGAGVTPYEQYF.

The chain has TRBV6-6 and TRBJ2-7. Per the germline V gene, CDR1 is MNHNY and CDR2 is SVGAGI (reference sequence). The CDR3 has 14 residues. CDR3 in amino acids: CASSYLATFYEQYF.

The gene calls are TRBV29-1 and TRBJ1-1; the D call of TRBD1 rests on TCRdb alone, since no DNA is present to check it. The CDR3 contains 14 residues. Germline V gene data show CDR1 as SQVTM and CDR2 as ANQGSEA. CDR3 in amino acids: CSVEGQVLNTEAFF. Full variable domain (remainder filled in from reference TRBV29-1 and TRBJ1-1): SAVISQKPSRDICQRGTSLTIQCQVDSQVTMMFWYRQQPGQSLTLIATANQGSEATYESGFVIDKFPISRPNLTFSTLTVSNMSPEDSSIYLCSVEGQVLNTEAFFGQGTRLTVV.

V gene TRBV6-5 combines with J gene TRBJ2-7; as DNA is missing, the TRBD1 call by TCRdb cannot be tested. The CDR3 has 14 amino acids. Germline V gives CDR1 MNHEY, CDR2 SVGAGI. This CDR3 is CASSYSIGGYEQYF.

The chain joins TRBV27 to TRBJ1-2; without DNA, the TCRdb call of TRBD1 cannot be checked. Per the germline V gene, CDR1 is MNHEY and CDR2 is SMNVEV (reference sequence). This CDR3 has 12 residues. The CDR3: CASRGGAYGYTF.

The chain couples TRBV5-1 to TRBJ1-1. Germline values: CDR1 SGHRS, CDR2 YFSETQ. This CDR3 is 12 amino acids long. CDR3 residues: CASRFLNTEAFF.

V is TRBV6-5 and J is TRBJ2-7; the TCRdb call, TRBD2, lacks DNA for checking. This CDR3 spans 14 amino acids. In germline, CDR1 is MNHEY, CDR2 SVGAGI. CDR3 sequence reads: CASSYSWQGDEQYF.

The V gene is TRBV18, the J gene TRBJ1-5. This CDR3 spans 14 amino acids. The germline gives CDR1 KGHSH, CDR2 LQKENI. CDR3 in amino acids: CASSPDNSNQPQHF.

The genes are TRBV14 and TRBJ2-1. CDR1 is SGHDN and CDR2 is FVKESK in the germline V gene. There are 14 residues in the CDR3. CDR3 sequence: CASSQVSRIGEQFF.